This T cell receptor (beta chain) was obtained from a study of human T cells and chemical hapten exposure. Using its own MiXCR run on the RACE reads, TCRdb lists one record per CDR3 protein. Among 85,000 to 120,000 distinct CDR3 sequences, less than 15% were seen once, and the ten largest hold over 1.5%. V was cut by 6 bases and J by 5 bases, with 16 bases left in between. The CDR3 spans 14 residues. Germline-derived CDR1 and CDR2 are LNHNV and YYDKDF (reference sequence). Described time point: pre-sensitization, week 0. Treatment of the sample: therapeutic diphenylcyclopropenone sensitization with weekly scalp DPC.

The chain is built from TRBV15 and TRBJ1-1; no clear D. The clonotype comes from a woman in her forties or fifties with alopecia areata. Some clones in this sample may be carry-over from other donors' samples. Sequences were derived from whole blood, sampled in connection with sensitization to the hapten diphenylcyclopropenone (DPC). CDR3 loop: CATSPVGGRTEAFF. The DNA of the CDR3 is TGTGCCACCAGTCCGGTAGGCGGTAGGACTGAAGCTTTCTTT.